The present T cell receptor beta chain was sequenced within a study of cytomegalovirus exposure and HLA in healthy donors. V lost 2 bases, J lost 6 bases, and 19 bases lay in between. Germline CDR1 reads MDHEN; CDR2 reads SYDVKM. The CDR3 contains 16 residues. General study results and limits: What TCR beta sequences reportedly achieved was accurate prediction of HLA-A and HLA-B alleles in most subjects.

Comment on this clone: Its antigen remains unidentified.

In the PCR, 60 Vbeta and 13 Jbeta primers were used. Clones were read by immunoSEQ multiplex PCR, and TCRdb kept only the in-frame ones, dropping some. The repertoire shows fewer than 150,000 clones; the top ten hold 3.6%. The donors were healthy bone marrow donors. This clonotype was sampled from a man younger than 35 in good health and CMV-seronegative. The gene calls are TRBV28 and TRBJ1-1; D is perhaps TRBD1 (6 bases). What was sequenced was PBMCs. CDR3 sequence: CASSLSPVFGGPEAFF. CDR3 DNA: TGTGCCAGCAGTTTAAGTCCTGTTTTCGGGGGGCCTGAAGCTTTCTTT.